A selection of T cell receptor beta chains follows, all from one sample in a study of blood T cell repertoires in COVID-19. The table came from immunoSEQ multiplex PCR; TCRdb's copy has only in-frame clones and leaves some out. The sample contains some 350,000 clones, approximately 87% of which appear only once. Material: PBMCs or T cells enriched from blood (not recorded which). All receptors derive from a woman aged 25 to 39 who had recovered from COVID-19. Each CDR3 is given with its conserved first and last residue. D genes are given only for firm matches. Some rows have no size entry. The others give once, few or many, or a class for an expanded clone.

abundance: NA
j_gene: TRBJ2-3
d_gene: NA
v_gene: TRBV6-5
CDR3nt: TGTGCCAGCAGATTCTTGACAAAAGGCACAGATACGCAGTATTTT
CDR3aa: CASRFLTKGTDTQYF

abundance: once
j_gene: TRBJ1-1
d_gene: TRBD1
v_gene: TRBV11-2
CDR3nt: TGTGCCAGCAGCTTAGTTCCAGGGGGGAATGAAGCTTTCTTT
CDR3aa: CASSLVPGGNEAFF

abundance: NA
j_gene: TRBJ2-3
d_gene: NA
v_gene: TRBV20-1
CDR3nt: TGCAGTGCTAGTTTCGAGGATACGCAGTATTTT
CDR3aa: CSASFEDTQYF

abundance: NA
j_gene: TRBJ1-5
d_gene: NA
v_gene: TRBV7-8
CDR3nt: TGTGCCAGCAGCCCGCTACGCAGGGTGAGCAATCAGCCCCAGCATTTT
CDR3aa: CASSPLRRVSNQPQHF

abundance: once
j_gene: TRBJ2-4
d_gene: TRBD2
v_gene: TRBV5-4
CDR3nt: TGTGCCAGCAGCTTTGCGGGGGGCACCTTAGCCGGAAACATTCAGTACTTC
CDR3aa: CASSFAGGTLAGNIQYF

abundance: NA
j_gene: TRBJ2-3
d_gene: TRBD1
v_gene: TRBV2
CDR3nt: TGTGCCCGCCGGGACAGGGTTTCAGATACGCAGTATTTT
CDR3aa: CARRDRVSDTQYF

abundance: NA
j_gene: TRBJ1-1
d_gene: TRBD1
v_gene: TRBV13
CDR3nt: TGTGCCAGCAGCTCATTAAGACAGGGCCTGTTT
CDR3aa: CASSSLRQGLF

abundance: NA
j_gene: TRBJ2-5
d_gene: NA
v_gene: TRBV6-5
CDR3nt: TGTGCCAGCAGTTCCCAGGGGACCCAGTACTTC
CDR3aa: CASSSQGTQYF

abundance: NA
j_gene: TRBJ2-7
d_gene: TRBD2
v_gene: TRBV6-5
CDR3nt: TGTGCCAGCAGTTCCGCGGGACTAGCGGTGTACGAGCAGTACTTC
CDR3aa: CASSSAGLAVYEQYF

abundance: NA
j_gene: TRBJ1-3
d_gene: TRBD1
v_gene: TRBV9
CDR3nt: TGTGCCAGCAGCGGACAGGGTGGATCTGGAAACACCATATATTTT
CDR3aa: CASSGQGGSGNTIYF

abundance: NA
j_gene: TRBJ2-3
d_gene: TRBD2
v_gene: TRBV10-3
CDR3nt: TGTGCCATCACCTCGACTAGCCCCTTGGGAGATACGCAGTATTTT
CDR3aa: CAITSTSPLGDTQYF

abundance: NA
j_gene: TRBJ2-7
d_gene: TRBD1
v_gene: TRBV5-1
CDR3nt: TGCGCCAGCAGCTCCGACAGGGCAGGGCAGTACTTC
CDR3aa: CASSSDRAGQYF

abundance: NA
j_gene: TRBJ2-6
d_gene: NA
v_gene: TRBV3-1/TRBV3-2
CDR3nt: TGTGCCAGCAGCCAAGTTTGGACAGTTGGGGCCAACGTCCTGACTTTC
CDR3aa: CASSQVWTVGANVLTF

abundance: NA
j_gene: TRBJ1-2
d_gene: TRBD1
v_gene: TRBV7-9
CDR3nt: TGTGCCAGCAGCTTCGGCGGGACAGGGTATGGCTACACCTTC
CDR3aa: CASSFGGTGYGYTF

abundance: NA
j_gene: TRBJ2-1
d_gene: NA
v_gene: TRBV19
CDR3nt: TGTGCCAGTAGTATAGGGGACATCCGGAATGAGCAGTTCTTC
CDR3aa: CASSIGDIRNEQFF

abundance: NA
j_gene: TRBJ1-1
d_gene: NA
v_gene: TRBV11-3
CDR3nt: TGTGCCAGCAGCTTAGATGCGGAGAATGAAGCTTTCTTT
CDR3aa: CASSLDAENEAFF

abundance: NA
j_gene: TRBJ2-1
d_gene: NA
v_gene: TRBV28
CDR3nt: TGTGCCAGCAGTCCGATCCAGGGTAAGAGTAACAATGAGCAGTTCTTC
CDR3aa: CASSPIQGKSNNEQFF

abundance: NA
j_gene: TRBJ2-7
d_gene: NA
v_gene: TRBV14
CDR3nt: TGTGCCAGCAGCCCCGGTGGAGTGAGAAAACCACCCTACGAGCAGTACTTC
CDR3aa: CASSPGGVRKPPYEQYF

abundance: NA
j_gene: TRBJ1-1
d_gene: NA
v_gene: TRBV19
CDR3nt: TGTGCCAGTAGTATTCGTTCGGAGGATTGGAACACTGAAGCTTTCTTT
CDR3aa: CASSIRSEDWNTEAFF

abundance: NA
j_gene: TRBJ2-7
d_gene: NA
v_gene: TRBV7-9
CDR3nt: TGTGCCAGCAGCTTACCCGAGCAGGCCTCCTACGAGCAGTACTTC
CDR3aa: CASSLPEQASYEQYF

abundance: few
j_gene: TRBJ1-3
d_gene: TRBD1
v_gene: TRBV28
CDR3nt: TGTGCCAGCAGTTTAGACAGGGGGCGGAGAAACACCATATATTTT
CDR3aa: CASSLDRGRRNTIYF

abundance: few
j_gene: TRBJ1-3
d_gene: NA
v_gene: TRBV3-1/TRBV3-2
CDR3nt: TGTGCCAGCAGCCAAGACAGGGTAATCGGAAACACCATATATTTT
CDR3aa: CASSQDRVIGNTIYF

abundance: once
j_gene: TRBJ1-2
d_gene: NA
v_gene: TRBV19
CDR3nt: TGTGCCAGTAGCTACGGGACAACCTATGGCTACACCTTC
CDR3aa: CASSYGTTYGYTF

abundance: NA
j_gene: TRBJ2-7
d_gene: NA
v_gene: TRBV6-1
CDR3nt: TGTGCCAGCAGTGAATTTCCACGCCTCGGGCAGTACTTC
CDR3aa: CASSEFPRLGQYF

abundance: NA
j_gene: TRBJ2-1
d_gene: NA
v_gene: TRBV15
CDR3nt: TGTGCCACCATTGATTCAGGGGCGGACCGATACAATGAGCAGTTCTTC
CDR3aa: CATIDSGADRYNEQFF

abundance: NA
j_gene: TRBJ1-2
d_gene: NA
v_gene: TRBV2
CDR3nt: TGTGCCAGCACGAGGGAGGAAGGCTATGGCTACACCTTC
CDR3aa: CASTREEGYGYTF

abundance: NA
j_gene: TRBJ2-7
d_gene: TRBD2
v_gene: TRBV7-2
CDR3nt: TGTGCCAGCAGCTTACGCGGGGGTGCCTACGAGCAGTACTTC
CDR3aa: CASSLRGGAYEQYF

abundance: NA
j_gene: TRBJ2-7
d_gene: TRBD2
v_gene: TRBV5-8
CDR3nt: TGTGCCAGCAGCTTGGATCTAGCGGCCTCCTACGAGCAGTACTTC
CDR3aa: CASSLDLAASYEQYF

abundance: NA
j_gene: TRBJ2-7
d_gene: TRBD1
v_gene: TRBV7-6
CDR3nt: TGTGCCAGCAGCACCTCCCCCGGGACAGGGTATCACGAGCAGTACTTC
CDR3aa: CASSTSPGTGYHEQYF

abundance: NA
j_gene: TRBJ1-2
d_gene: TRBD1
v_gene: TRBV28
CDR3nt: TGTGCCAGCACCGACAGGGCGTATGGCTACACCTTC
CDR3aa: CASTDRAYGYTF

abundance: NA
j_gene: TRBJ1-1
d_gene: TRBD1
v_gene: TRBV7-2
CDR3nt: TGTGCCAGCAGCTTATCCGGGACAGAGAACACTGAAGCTTTCTTT
CDR3aa: CASSLSGTENTEAFF

abundance: few
j_gene: TRBJ1-2
d_gene: NA
v_gene: TRBV18
CDR3nt: TGTGCCAGCTCACCAGGAGGGAGCTCTGGCTACACCTTC
CDR3aa: CASSPGGSSGYTF

abundance: NA
j_gene: TRBJ1-5
d_gene: NA
v_gene: TRBV7-2
CDR3nt: TGTGCCAGCAGCTTAAGGCAGGGAAGTCAGCCCCAGCATTTT
CDR3aa: CASSLRQGSQPQHF

abundance: NA
j_gene: TRBJ1-5
d_gene: TRBD1
v_gene: TRBV9
CDR3nt: TGTGCCAGCAGCTCAGGGGGGCCCCCGGACCAGCCCCAGCATTTT
CDR3aa: CASSSGGPPDQPQHF

abundance: once
j_gene: TRBJ1-1
d_gene: NA
v_gene: TRBV6-2/TRBV6-3
CDR3nt: TGTGCCAGCAGCCTCGCGGTTCAGCAGAACACTGAAGCTTTCTTT
CDR3aa: CASSLAVQQNTEAFF

abundance: NA
j_gene: TRBJ2-5
d_gene: NA
v_gene: TRBV18
CDR3nt: TGTGCCAGCTCACCAATTTCGGAGACCCAGTACTTC
CDR3aa: CASSPISETQYF

abundance: NA
j_gene: TRBJ1-2
d_gene: NA
v_gene: TRBV19
CDR3nt: TGTGCCAGTAGGCGACCGGGAAATAACTATGGCTACACCTTC
CDR3aa: CASRRPGNNYGYTF

abundance: NA
j_gene: TRBJ1-4
d_gene: TRBD1
v_gene: TRBV30
CDR3nt: TGTGCCTGGAGTGTCGGGACAGGGACGAAACTGTTTTTT
CDR3aa: CAWSVGTGTKLFF

abundance: NA
j_gene: TRBJ1-5
d_gene: NA
v_gene: TRBV7-2
CDR3nt: TGTGCCAGCAGCTTATTGGTAGGGGAAAGTCAGCCCCAGCATTTT
CDR3aa: CASSLLVGESQPQHF

abundance: NA
j_gene: TRBJ2-1
d_gene: NA
v_gene: TRBV6-6
CDR3nt: TGTGCCAGCAGTCCCCTGGGGGCCGAAGGGGAGCAGTTCTTC
CDR3aa: CASSPLGAEGEQFF

abundance: once
j_gene: TRBJ2-1
d_gene: NA
v_gene: TRBV6-6
CDR3nt: TGTGCCAGCAGTTACGACAGCAATGAGCAGTTCTTC
CDR3aa: CASSYDSNEQFF

abundance: NA
j_gene: TRBJ2-5
d_gene: NA
v_gene: TRBV4-3
CDR3nt: TGCGCCAGCAGCCACGGGAGTAAAGAGACCCAGTACTTC
CDR3aa: CASSHGSKETQYF

abundance: NA
j_gene: TRBJ2-2
d_gene: NA
v_gene: TRBV24-1
CDR3nt: TGTGCCCCCCGACACCTCGCGAACACCGGGGAGCTGTTTTTT
CDR3aa: CAPRHLANTGELFF

abundance: NA
j_gene: TRBJ1-2
d_gene: NA
v_gene: TRBV6-1
CDR3nt: TGTGCCAGCAGTGAAGCCCTCAGACAGGCTCGAGGCTACACCTTC
CDR3aa: CASSEALRQARGYTF

abundance: NA
j_gene: TRBJ1-5
d_gene: NA
v_gene: TRBV9
CDR3nt: TGTGCCAGCAGCGTAGGGTATAACGTCGGGGATCAGGCCCAGCATTTT
CDR3aa: CASSVGYNVGDQAQHF

abundance: NA
j_gene: TRBJ1-1
d_gene: NA
v_gene: TRBV2
CDR3nt: TGTGCCTCGAAAGGGGGAGCCGCCCTCAGGAACACTGAAGCTTTCTTT
CDR3aa: CASKGGAALRNTEAFF

abundance: NA
j_gene: TRBJ1-6
d_gene: NA
v_gene: TRBV6-1
CDR3nt: TGTGCCAGCAGTGAAGGTTTGGGGAGGAGTAATTCACCCCTCCACTTT
CDR3aa: CASSEGLGRSNSPLHF

abundance: NA
j_gene: TRBJ2-2
d_gene: TRBD2
v_gene: TRBV2
CDR3nt: TGTGCCAGCAGTGCCGGACTAGCCGGGGCACACACCGGGGAGCTGTTTTTT
CDR3aa: CASSAGLAGAHTGELFF

abundance: NA
j_gene: TRBJ2-7
d_gene: NA
v_gene: TRBV18
CDR3nt: TGTGCCAGCTCACCAGGGGCTTGGGACGAGCAGTACTTC
CDR3aa: CASSPGAWDEQYF

abundance: NA
j_gene: TRBJ2-3
d_gene: TRBD1
v_gene: TRBV9
CDR3nt: TGTGCCAGCGCACCCGGGACAGGGGATGGAGGCACAGATACGCAGTATTTT
CDR3aa: CASAPGTGDGGTDTQYF

abundance: once
j_gene: TRBJ1-2
d_gene: TRBD1
v_gene: TRBV9
CDR3nt: TGTGCCAGCAGTCCAAGGACAGGGAAAGACTATGGCTACACCTTC
CDR3aa: CASSPRTGKDYGYTF

abundance: NA
j_gene: TRBJ1-6
d_gene: NA
v_gene: TRBV30
CDR3nt: TGTGCCTGGAGTGTACGCGGGTTTTCACCCCTCCACTTT
CDR3aa: CAWSVRGFSPLHF

abundance: once
j_gene: TRBJ2-7
d_gene: TRBD1
v_gene: TRBV15
CDR3nt: TGTGCCACCAGCAGAGCACAGGGGGATAGTTTCGAGCAGTACTTC
CDR3aa: CATSRAQGDSFEQYF

abundance: NA
j_gene: TRBJ2-2
d_gene: NA
v_gene: TRBV7-3
CDR3nt: TGTGCCAGCAGCTTGAACCCTACTACCACTGGGGAGCTGTTTTTT
CDR3aa: CASSLNPTTTGELFF